Shown below are 26 T cell receptor beta chains from a single sample sequenced in a study of beta chain features in type 1 diabetes. As every portion of the isolated RNA was reverse transcribed, the sequencing read expressed TCRB transcripts. Produced via immunoSEQ multiplex PCR; TCRdb's table is partial and in-frame only. The data contain about 360,000 clones, over 10% of them singletons. Broader study findings: Shorter TCRB CDR3s, moderately but significantly so, were found in Type 1 diabetes patients in all four CD4+ subsets.

Their specific antigens are unknown. The source material was naive CD4+ T cells from blood. These receptors came from a woman younger than 35 with type 1 diabetes.

This clone turned up a few times. V is TRBV5-4 and J is TRBJ2-7; TRBD2 is a possible D gene (6 bases). Between the trimmed V and J ends, which lost 1 base and 1 base, there was a span of 12 bases. This CDR3 comprises 15 residues. CDR1 is SGHNT and CDR2 is YYREEE in the germline V gene (reference sequence). The CDR3 DNA reads as TGTGCCAGCAGCTTGTCCTCTAGCGCTTCCTACGAGCAGTACTTC. Amino acid sequence: CASSLSSSASYEQYF.

Only a few counts were recorded for this clone. V and J are TRBV7-7 and TRBJ2-1; the match to TRBD2 covers 7 bases. Germline V gene data show CDR1 as SSHAT and CDR2 as FNYEAQ (reference sequence). The CDR3 sequence is 13 residues long. The CDR3: CASGPGDGNEQFF. CDR3 DNA: TGTGCTAGCGGGCCGGGGGATGGCAATGAGCAGTTCTTC.

This clone has just a few counts. The chain is built from TRBV4-2 and TRBJ2-3; possible D gene TRBD2, 5 bases. CDR1 is LGHNA and CDR2 is YNFKEQ in the germline V gene. This CDR3 has 12 amino acids. Trimming took 7 bases from V and 6 from J, leaving 11 bases between them. This CDR3 is CASTLDGDTQYF. The CDR3 DNA follows: TGTGCCAGCACACTAGATGGGGATACGCAGTATTTT.

J is TRBJ1-4 and V is TRBV7-8; the D is unclear. The CDR3 consists of 14 residues. The germline CDR1 and CDR2 sequences are SGHVS and FQNEAQ. Trimming left V 4 bases short and J 5 bases short, with 11 bases between. The CDR3 DNA sequence: TGTGCCAGCAGCTATCGACTCGGGAATGAAAAACTGTTTTTT. It codes for CASSYRLGNEKLFF.

To note about this clone: Other DNA variants within this sample encode the same CDR3. The V gene is TRBV9, the J gene TRBJ2-7; 7 bases fit TRBD1. The J segment lost 2 bases and the V segment lost 0 bases, leaving 5 bases of the junction unmatched. Per the germline V gene, CDR1 is SGDLS and CDR2 is YYNGEE. This CDR3 region has 15 residues. Here the CDR3 reads CASSVGTGDTYEQYF. The CDR3 nucleotides read TGTGCCAGCAGCGTAGGGACAGGTGACACCTACGAGCAGTACTTC.

CDR3 coding DNA: TGTGCCTGGAGCCCCGGGGCTAGCGGGCTGCACGAGCAGTACTTC. Amino acid sequence: CAWSPGASGLHEQYF. The J gene is TRBJ2-7, the V gene TRBV30, with TRBD2 matching 8 bases. From germline, CDR1 is GTSNPN and CDR2 SVGIG (reference sequence). The CDR3 covers 15 residues. After removal of 3 bases from V and 5 bases from J, the junction contained 12 bases not matched to a gene.

The sample holds a few counts of this clone. V is TRBV29-1 and J is TRBJ1-1; no clear D gene. V lost 7 bases and J lost 3, with 15 bases in between. CDR1 and CDR2 from the germline V gene are SQVTM and ANQGSEA. The CDR3 is made up of 13 amino acids. The CDR3 reads CSGSRQRDTEAFF. CDR3 DNA: TGCAGCGGGTCGAGGCAGAGGGACACTGAAGCTTTCTTT.

This clone was picked up a small number of times. The chain recombines TRBV7-6 with TRBJ2-3; D gene ambiguous. The CDR3 spans 13 residues. Looked up from germline, CDR1 is SGHVS and CDR2 is FNYEAQ. V lost 11 bases, J lost 0 bases, and 12 bases lay in between. The CDR3 protein is CAVGDPSTDTQYF. CDR3 bases: TGTGCCGTAGGAGACCCTAGCACAGATACGCAGTATTTT.

The rearrangement joins TRBV7-2 to TRBJ1-1; tentative D call: TRBD1 (6 bases). This CDR3 comprises 14 residues. V shed 5 bases and J shed 3 bases, with 13 bases lying between them. Germline CDR1 and CDR2: SGHTA and FQGNSA. The CDR3 sequence is CASSATGPYTEAFF. The CDR3 bases are TGTGCCAGCAGCGCGACAGGTCCCTACACTGAAGCTTTCTTT.

This clone was observed a handful of times. Additional DNA sequences in this sample encode the identical CDR3. The chain combines TRBV7-9 with TRBJ2-7, with a possible D match to TRBD1 (7 bases). The CDR3 length is 14 residues. Germline lookup yields CDR1 SEHNR and CDR2 FQNEAQ (reference sequence). Trimming cost V 2 bases and J 3 bases, with 11 bases left between them. The DNA of the CDR3 is TGTGCCAGCAGCTTATCGCAGGGGGGCTACGAGCAGTACTTC. Residues: CASSLSQGGYEQYF. Together with reference TRBV7-9 and TRBJ2-7, the CDR3 gives the full variable domain: DTGVSQNPRHKITKRGQNVTFRCDPISEHNRLYWYRQTLGQGPEFLTYFQNEAQLEKSRLLSDRFSAERPKGSFSTLEIQRTEQGDSAMYLCASSLSQGGYEQYFGPGTRLTVT.

The rearrangement joins TRBV28 to TRBJ1-1; TRBD1 matches at 11 bases. Germline V gives CDR1 MDHEN, CDR2 SYDVKM. With V trimmed by 6 bases and J by 2 bases, 5 bases remained unmatched. The CDR3 covers 15 residues. CDR3 in DNA: TGTGCCAGCAGGGACAGGGGGCTTTTAAACACTGAAGCTTTCTTT. Translating it yields CASRDRGLLNTEAFF.

This clone has more than one count but fewer than ten. The chain combines TRBV7-3 with TRBJ2-3, with D maybe TRBD1 (6 bases). Trimming shortened V by 2 bases and J by 1 base, and 10 bases separated the two germline ends. Germline V gene sequence: CDR1 SGHTA, CDR2 FQGTGA. The CDR3 covers 15 residues. The CDR3 protein is CASSLLGTRTDTQYF. DNA for the CDR3: TGTGCCAGCAGCTTATTAGGGACACGCACAGATACGCAGTATTTT. Together with reference TRBV7-3 and TRBJ2-3, the CDR3 gives the full variable domain: GAGVSQTPSNKVTEKGKYVELRCDPISGHTALYWYRQSLGQGPEFLIYFQGTGAADDSGLPNDRFFAVRPEGSVSTLKIQRTERGDSAVYLCASSLLGTRTDTQYFGPGTRLTVL.

For the CDR3, the DNA is TGTGCCAGCAGCCCGGAAAGACAGGGCGCGTCTTATGGCTACACCTTC. Protein sequence: CASSPERQGASYGYTF. V gene TRBV5-4 combines with J gene TRBJ1-2, with 7 bases that match TRBD1. The CDR3 contains 16 residues. The V and J ends lost 4 bases and 5 bases, in that order; junction bases with no gene match: 14. In germline, CDR1 is SGHNT, CDR2 YYREEE (reference sequence).

Comment on this clone: Distinct nucleotide sequences in the sample also encode this CDR3. The chain has TRBV9 and TRBJ2-3, with D perhaps matching TRBD2 (6 bases). The CDR3 runs 15 residues. V shed 0 bases and J shed 3 bases, with 11 bases lying between them. Germline-derived CDR1 and CDR2 are SGDLS and YYNGEE. Here the CDR3 DNA reads TGTGCCAGCAGCGTAGCTACGCGGGGAACAGATACGCAGTATTTT. It is translated as CASSVATRGTDTQYF.

The chain employs TRBV7-2 and TRBJ1-6, with a possible D match to TRBD1 (5 bases). The CDR3 length is 13 residues. Trimming pared 5 bases from V and 12 bases from J, leaving 14 bases between. Germline assignment: CDR1 SGHTA and CDR2 FQGNSA. CDR3 protein: CASSQSQGGPLHF. The CDR3 region has the DNA TGTGCCAGCAGCCAGTCCCAGGGTGGACCCCTCCACTTT.

Only a few counts were recorded for this clone. The chain joins TRBV10-3 to TRBJ2-7, with 11 bases that match TRBD1. CDR1 is ENHRY and CDR2 is SYGVKD in the germline V gene. The CDR3 consists of 16 residues. V dropped 0 bases and J dropped 4; count of bases not matched to a gene: 5. CDR3 DNA: TGTGCCATCAGTGAGTCGACAGGGACAGGGGGATACGAGCAGTACTTC. Translation: CAISESTGTGGYEQYF.

This rearrangement joins TRBV5-1 to TRBJ2-7, with TRBD1 matching over 7 bases. The CDR3 length is 14 residues. V trimming: 4 bases; J trimming: 6 bases; junction bases outside the gene matches: 10. CDR1 SGHRS and CDR2 YFSETQ come from the germline V gene. CDR3 sequence: CASSGGRDSFEQYF. CDR3 bases: TGCGCCAGCAGCGGCGGAAGGGACAGTTTCGAGCAGTACTTC.

The V gene is TRBV20-1, the J gene TRBJ2-7, with D hard to call. The CDR3 loop spans 11 amino acids. V shed 3 bases and J shed 6 bases, with 9 bases lying between them. From germline, CDR1 is DFQATT and CDR2 SNEGSKA (reference sequence). CDR3 nucleotides: TGCAGTGCTAGTGCGAGAACCGAGCAGTACTTC. Translating it yields CSASARTEQYF.

There are a few counts of this clone. The chain uses TRBV30 and TRBJ1-1; TRBD1 is a possible D gene (6 bases). Trimming left V 0 bases short and J 5 bases short, with 13 bases between. Germline V gives CDR1 GTSNPN, CDR2 SVGIG (reference sequence). The CDR3 totals 14 residues. CDR3 loop: CAWSVEGGWTEAFF. Here the CDR3 DNA reads TGTGCCTGGAGTGTCGAAGGGGGATGGACTGAAGCTTTCTTT. The whole variable domain, filled in from reference TRBV30 and TRBJ1-1, reads SQTIHQWPATLVQPVGSPLSLECTVEGTSNPNLYWYRQAAGRGLQLLFYSVGIGQISSEVPQNLSASRPQDRQFILSSKKLLLSDSGFYLCAWSVEGGWTEAFFGQGTRLTVV.

This chain connects TRBV7-2 to TRBJ2-7; D not certain. Germline V CDR1 and CDR2: SGHTA, FQGNSA. Trimming took off 5 bases at V and 0 bases at J, with 11 bases between the two ends. This CDR3 spans 14 amino acids. DNA for the CDR3: TGTGCCAGCAGCCCCCAACCTAGCTCCTACGAGCAGTACTTC. It yields the protein CASSPQPSSYEQYF.

This sequence joins TRBV6-5 and TRBJ2-7; TRBD1 matches at 8 bases. The CDR3 contains 15 residues. Looked up from germline, CDR1 is MNHEY and CDR2 is SVGAGI. With V trimmed by 6 bases and J by 4 bases, 11 bases remained unmatched. CDR3 DNA sequence: TGTGCCAGCAGCAACCGCGACAGGGGTGGTTACGAGCAGTACTTC. This encodes CASSNRDRGGYEQYF.

The genes are TRBV4-1 and TRBJ2-1, with TRBD1 matching over 7 bases. V lost 6 bases and J lost 10; bases outside the gene matches: 9. In germline, CDR1 is MGHRA, CDR2 YSYEKL. The CDR3 is 13 amino acids. Written as DNA, the CDR3 is TGCGCCAGCAGACAATCCGGGACAGAAGAGCAGTTCTTC. This sequence encodes CASRQSGTEEQFF.

The rearrangement links TRBV4-3 to TRBJ2-1, with 9 bases that match TRBD1. Per the germline V gene, CDR1 is LGHNA and CDR2 is YSLEER. The CDR3 extends over 16 amino acids. V gave up 1 base and J gave up 0 bases; unmatched junction bases: 1. The CDR3 loop reads CASSQAGQGSYNEQFF. The DNA of the CDR3 is TGCGCCAGCAGCCAAGCGGGACAGGGCTCCTACAATGAGCAGTTCTTC.

The sample holds a few counts of this clone. The V call is TRBV30, the J call TRBJ2-7; D might be TRBD1 (5 bases). The CDR3 spans 14 residues. Trimming pared 5 bases from V and 0 bases from J, leaving 14 bases between. In germline, CDR1 is GTSNPN, CDR2 SVGIG (reference sequence). CDR3 nucleotide sequence: TGTGCCTGGGGTTTAGGGGTCAGCTCCTACGAGCAGTACTTC. This encodes CAWGLGVSSYEQYF. Together with reference TRBV30 and TRBJ2-7, the CDR3 gives the full variable domain: SQTIHQWPATLVQPVGSPLSLECTVEGTSNPNLYWYRQAAGRGLQLLFYSVGIGQISSEVPQNLSASRPQDRQFILSSKKLLLSDSGFYLCAWGLGVSSYEQYFGPGTRLTVT.

This clone was seen only a few times. CDR3 sequence: CAMNSGRYHTDTQYF. In DNA, the CDR3 is TGTGCCATGAATAGCGGGAGGTACCACACAGATACGCAGTATTTT. This chain connects TRBV30 to TRBJ2-3; 10 positions agree with TRBD2. The CDR3 is 15 amino acids. The germline gives CDR1 GTSNPN, CDR2 SVGIG (reference sequence). With 8 bases clipped from V and 2 bases from J, the junction kept 10 bases outside the gene matches.

This clone was picked up a small number of times. The chain couples TRBV7-9 to TRBJ2-1, with no clear D. Germline V gene data show CDR1 as SEHNR and CDR2 as FQNEAQ (reference sequence). Trimming left V 8 bases short and J 8 bases short, with 13 bases between. This CDR3 has 12 amino acids. For the CDR3, the DNA is TGTGCCAGCCTACCCTTCGTGGATGAGCAGTTCTTC. Translation: CASLPFVDEQFF.